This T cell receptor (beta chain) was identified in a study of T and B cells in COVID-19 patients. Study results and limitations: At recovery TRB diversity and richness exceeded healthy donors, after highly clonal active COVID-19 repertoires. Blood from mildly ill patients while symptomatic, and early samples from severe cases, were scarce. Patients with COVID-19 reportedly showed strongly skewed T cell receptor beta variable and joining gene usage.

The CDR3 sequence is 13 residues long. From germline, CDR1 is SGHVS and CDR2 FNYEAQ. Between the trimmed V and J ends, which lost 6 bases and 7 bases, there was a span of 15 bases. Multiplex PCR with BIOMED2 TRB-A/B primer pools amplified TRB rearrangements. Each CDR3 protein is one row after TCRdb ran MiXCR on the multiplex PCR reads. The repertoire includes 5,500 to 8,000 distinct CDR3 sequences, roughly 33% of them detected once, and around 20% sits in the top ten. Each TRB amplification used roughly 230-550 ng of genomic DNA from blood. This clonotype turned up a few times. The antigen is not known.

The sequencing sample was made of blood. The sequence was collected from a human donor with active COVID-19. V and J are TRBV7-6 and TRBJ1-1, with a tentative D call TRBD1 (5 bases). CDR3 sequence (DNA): TGTGCCAGCAGGCGGGGCGAGAAGGGTGAAGCTTTCTTT. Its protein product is CASRRGEKGEAFF.